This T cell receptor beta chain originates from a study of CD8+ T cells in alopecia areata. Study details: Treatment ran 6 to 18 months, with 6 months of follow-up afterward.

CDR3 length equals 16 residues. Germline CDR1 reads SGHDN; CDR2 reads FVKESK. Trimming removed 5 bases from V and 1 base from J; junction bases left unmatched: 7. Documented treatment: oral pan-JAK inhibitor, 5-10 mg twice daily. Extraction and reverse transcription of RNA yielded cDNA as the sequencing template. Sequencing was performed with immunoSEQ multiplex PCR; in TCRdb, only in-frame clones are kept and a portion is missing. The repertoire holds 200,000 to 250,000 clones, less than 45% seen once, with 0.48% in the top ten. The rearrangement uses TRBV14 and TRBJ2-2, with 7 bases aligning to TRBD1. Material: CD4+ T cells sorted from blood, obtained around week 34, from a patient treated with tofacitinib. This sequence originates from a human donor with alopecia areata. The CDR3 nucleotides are TGTGCCAGCAGCTCCTTCAGGGGGTGGAACACCGGGGAGCTGTTTTTT. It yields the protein CASSSFRGWNTGELFF.